This is a list of T cell receptor beta chains from one sample in a study of cytomegalovirus exposure and HLA in healthy donors. Assay used: immunoSEQ multiplex PCR; TCRdb lists only in-frame clones, some missing. The data show some 150,000 clones, approximately 88% seen once. Sequenced input: PBMCs. These receptors were collected from a woman aged 25 to 39 in good health and CMV-seronegative. The CDR3 runs from the conserved cysteine through the conserved F or W. Each record gives: V gene, D gene, J gene, CDR3 DNA, CDR3 protein. The D gene is left open where the match is weak.

v_call: TRBV15
d_call: NA
j_call: TRBJ2-3
cdr3_nt: TGTGCCACCAGCAGAGATCGAGTGATCGCAGATACGCAGTATTTT
cdr3_aa: CATSRDRVIADTQYF

v_call: TRBV6-5
d_call: NA
j_call: TRBJ1-3
cdr3_nt: TGTGCCAGCAGTTACTCTGGAACAGGGATTGGAAACACCATATATTTT
cdr3_aa: CASSYSGTGIGNTIYF

v_call: TRBV6-5
d_call: NA
j_call: TRBJ1-2
cdr3_nt: TGTGCCAGCAGCGCGAGCATAGGGGATGGATATGGCTACACCTTC
cdr3_aa: CASSASIGDGYGYTF

v_call: TRBV6-1
d_call: NA
j_call: TRBJ2-1
cdr3_nt: TGTGCCAGCAGTTCCCCCCCGAGCGACAATGAGCAGTTCTTC
cdr3_aa: CASSSPPSDNEQFF

v_call: TRBV27
d_call: TRBD1
j_call: TRBJ1-1
cdr3_nt: TGTGCCAGCAGTTTATCGTCGCCAGGGGGCATCACTGAAGCTTTCTTT
cdr3_aa: CASSLSSPGGITEAFF

v_call: TRBV28
d_call: TRBD2
j_call: TRBJ2-7
cdr3_nt: TGTGCCAGCAGGGGGGGAGGGCCCTCCTACGAGCAGTACTTC
cdr3_aa: CASRGGGPSYEQYF

v_call: TRBV6-6
d_call: NA
j_call: TRBJ1-1
cdr3_nt: TGTGCCAGCAGTTGGGGAGAAGGAGGGACTGAAGCTTTCTTT
cdr3_aa: CASSWGEGGTEAFF

v_call: TRBV27
d_call: NA
j_call: TRBJ2-7
cdr3_nt: TGTGCCAGCAGTTCAACGGACGGGAAAATTGGGGAGCAGTACTTC
cdr3_aa: CASSSTDGKIGEQYF

v_call: TRBV5-4
d_call: TRBD2
j_call: TRBJ2-3
cdr3_nt: TGTGCCAGCAGCTGGGGGGGAGCGGCAGATACGCAGTATTTT
cdr3_aa: CASSWGGAADTQYF

v_call: TRBV27
d_call: NA
j_call: TRBJ2-1
cdr3_nt: TGTGCCAGCAGTTTCCAGGGTTACAATGAGCAGTTCTTC
cdr3_aa: CASSFQGYNEQFF

v_call: TRBV5-5
d_call: TRBD1
j_call: TRBJ2-7
cdr3_nt: TGTGCCAGCAGCTTGCCAGAGGGACAGTCATCCGAGCAGTACTTC
cdr3_aa: CASSLPEGQSSEQYF

v_call: TRBV7-9
d_call: NA
j_call: TRBJ2-7
cdr3_nt: TGTGCCAGCAGCCCCCGGGGGGGACAGGGCTACGAGCAGTACTTC
cdr3_aa: CASSPRGGQGYEQYF

v_call: TRBV5-1
d_call: NA
j_call: TRBJ2-3
cdr3_nt: TGCGCCAGCAGCTCGGGTCAAGGTTCGGATACGCAGTATTTT
cdr3_aa: CASSSGQGSDTQYF

v_call: TRBV29-1
d_call: NA
j_call: TRBJ1-1
cdr3_nt: TGCAGCGTTGGCCAACAGGGTGGCACTGAAGCTTTCTTT
cdr3_aa: CSVGQQGGTEAFF

v_call: TRBV14
d_call: TRBD2
j_call: TRBJ2-1
cdr3_nt: TGTGCCAGCAGCCAAGAATCTAGCGGGATTGAGCAGTTCTTC
cdr3_aa: CASSQESSGIEQFF

v_call: TRBV5-6
d_call: NA
j_call: TRBJ1-1
cdr3_nt: TGTGCCAGCAGCTTATCCGCCGGGACTGAAGCTTTCTTT
cdr3_aa: CASSLSAGTEAFF

v_call: TRBV2
d_call: TRBD2
j_call: TRBJ2-1
cdr3_nt: TGTGCCAGCAGGCCCCCACTAGCGGGGGGCTACAATGAGCAGTTCTTC
cdr3_aa: CASRPPLAGGYNEQFF